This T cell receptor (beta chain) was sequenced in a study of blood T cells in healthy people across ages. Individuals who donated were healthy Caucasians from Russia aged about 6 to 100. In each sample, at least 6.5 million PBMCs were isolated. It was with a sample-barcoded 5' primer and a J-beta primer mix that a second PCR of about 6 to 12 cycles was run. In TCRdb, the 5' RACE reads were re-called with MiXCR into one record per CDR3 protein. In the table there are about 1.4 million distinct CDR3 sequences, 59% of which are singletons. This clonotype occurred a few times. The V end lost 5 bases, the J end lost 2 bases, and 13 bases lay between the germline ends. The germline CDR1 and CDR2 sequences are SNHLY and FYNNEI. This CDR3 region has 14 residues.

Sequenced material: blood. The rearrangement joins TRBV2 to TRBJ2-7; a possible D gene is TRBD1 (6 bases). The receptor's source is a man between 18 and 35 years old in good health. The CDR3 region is CASSTADRTYEQYF. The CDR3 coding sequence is TGTGCCAGCAGTACGGCGGACAGAACCTACGAGCAGTACTTC.